The 30 T cell receptor beta chains reported below all come from one sample, sequenced in a study of blood T cell repertoires in COVID-19. Method: immunoSEQ multiplex PCR; TCRdb's copy keeps in-frame clones and lacks some. The data contain about 120,000 clones, 85% of them singletons. Material for sequencing was peripheral blood. The receptors stem from an elderly man with acute or convalescent COVID-19.

This clone has more than one count but fewer than ten. V and J are TRBV9 and TRBJ2-7; 8 nucleotides line up with TRBD1. This CDR3 region has 15 residues. Germline values: CDR1 SGDLS, CDR2 YYNGEE. With 0 bases clipped from V and 5 bases from J, the junction kept 7 bases outside the gene matches. The CDR3 DNA reads as TGTGCCAGCAGCGTAGAAACAGGGGGATTCAACGAGCAGTACTTC. Translated: CASSVETGGFNEQYF.

The chain uses TRBV9 and TRBJ1-2, with 7 bases fitting TRBD1. Looked up from germline, CDR1 is SGDLS and CDR2 is YYNGEE. Unmatched junction bases numbered 4, after V lost 0 bases and J lost 5 bases. CDR3 length: 14 amino acids. The CDR3 DNA sequence: TGTGCCAGCAGCGTAGCTCAGGGGGGTTATGGCTACACCTTC. Translation gives CASSVAQGGYGYTF. The full variable domain, in which reference TRBV9 and TRBJ1-2 provide the parts outside the CDR3, is DSGVTQTPKHLITATGQRVTLRCSPRSGDLSVYWYQQSLDQGLQFLIQYYNGEERAKGNILERFSAQQFPDLHSELNLSSLELGDSALYFCASSVAQGGYGYTFGSGTRLTVV.

The chain combines TRBV6-1 with TRBJ1-2; D gene uncertain. Germline V gene data show CDR1 as MNHNS and CDR2 as SASEGT. V gave up 1 base and J gave up 0 bases, with 9 bases separating them. The length of the CDR3 is 15 residues. CDR3 DNA: TGTGCCAGCAGTGAAGGACTGCCTCCTAACTATGGCTACACCTTC. This translates into CASSEGLPPNYGYTF.

The chain is built from TRBV6-5 and TRBJ1-2; the D is unclear. The length of the CDR3 is 14 residues. Deletions cut 0 bases from V and 1 base from J, with 6 bases between. In germline, CDR1 is MNHEY, CDR2 SVGAGI. CDR3: CASSYSLSNYGYTF. CDR3 DNA sequence: TGTGCCAGCAGTTACTCGCTTAGTAACTATGGCTACACCTTC.

Written as DNA, the CDR3 is TGTGCCAGCTCACCAACACAGGGGGCGATTTCCGGGGAGCTGTTTTTT. Its translation is CASSPTQGAISGELFF. The genes are TRBV18 and TRBJ2-2; 9 bases align to TRBD1. CDR1 and CDR2 (germline): KGHSH, LQKENI. The CDR3 totals 16 residues. Losses at the gene ends were 2 bases for V and 6 bases for J; bases not matched to a gene: 7.

This chain joins TRBV5-1 and TRBJ2-1; D is ambiguous. The V gene's germline CDR1 is SGHRS and CDR2 YFSETQ. Trimming pared 3 bases from V and 3 bases from J, leaving 13 bases between. The CDR3 is 15 amino acids. The CDR3 loop is CASSSSQSIYNEQFF. CDR3 nucleotides: TGCGCCAGCAGCTCTTCCCAGTCCATCTACAATGAGCAGTTCTTC.

This chain links TRBV19 with TRBJ2-1; 7 bases align to TRBD2. The J segment lost 0 bases and the V segment lost 5 bases, leaving 1 base of the junction unmatched. CDR1 is LNHDA and CDR2 is SQIVND in the germline V gene (reference sequence). This CDR3 has 14 amino acids. The CDR3 nucleotides read TGTGCCAGTAGTTCGGGGGGCTCCTACAATGAGCAGTTCTTC. Protein product: CASSSGGSYNEQFF.

The chain carries TRBV7-8 and TRBJ2-2; 7 bases map to TRBD2. The length of the CDR3 is 17 residues. CDR1 SGHVS and CDR2 FQNEAQ come from the germline V gene. V shed 4 bases and J 5 bases; nucleotides not matched to a gene: 13. CDR3 DNA sequence: TGTGCCAGCAGCTCCCGAGATAGCGGGTTGTCGACCGGGGAGCTGTTTTTT. This codes for CASSSRDSGLSTGELFF.

In its sample, this clone was seen a few times. V and J are TRBV19 and TRBJ1-5; tentatively, D is TRBD1 (5 bases). This CDR3 is built from 16 residues. CDR1 and CDR2 (germline): LNHDA, SQIVND (reference sequence). The V end lost 4 bases, the J end lost 3 bases, and 16 bases lay between the germline ends. As DNA, the CDR3 is TGTGCCAGTAGTACTTACTCCGACAGTCTCAATCAGCCCCAGCATTTT. This gives the protein CASSTYSDSLNQPQHF.

The V call is TRBV3-1 (or the pseudogene TRBV3-2), the J call TRBJ2-7; 9 nucleotides match TRBD1. CDR1 is LGHDT and CDR2 is YNNKEL in the germline V gene (reference sequence). CDR3 length: 13 amino acids. V dropped 8 bases and J dropped 3; count of bases not matched to a gene: 5. As DNA, the CDR3 is TGTGCCAGCTTGCGGACAGGGGACTACGAGCAGTACTTC. Its translation: CASLRTGDYEQYF.

The chain links TRBV7-8 to TRBJ1-1; maybe TRBD1 (5 bases). Germline assignment: CDR1 SGHVS and CDR2 FQNEAQ. The length of the CDR3 is 15 residues. V lost 7 bases and J 2 bases, leaving 17 bases between the germline ends. CDR3: CASIPAREVNTEAFF. CDR3 nucleotides: TGTGCCAGCATCCCGGCCAGGGAGGTTAACACTGAAGCTTTCTTT.

This chain connects TRBV6-1 to TRBJ1-6, with TRBD1 identical over 7 bases. This CDR3 spans 16 amino acids. J gave up 4 bases and V 4 bases, and 7 bases lay outside the gene matches. Germline V gene sequence: CDR1 MNHNS, CDR2 SASEGT. The CDR3 region is CASSALPGQYNSPLHF. The CDR3 nucleotides are TGTGCCAGCAGTGCCCTTCCGGGACAGTATAATTCACCCCTCCACTTT.

This chain joins TRBV3-1 (or the pseudogene TRBV3-2) and TRBJ1-3, with D possibly being TRBD1 (6 bases). The V end lost 8 bases, the J end lost 4 bases, and 12 bases lay between the germline ends. The CDR3 consists of 13 residues. Germline lookup yields CDR1 LGHDT and CDR2 YNNKEL (reference sequence). DNA of the CDR3: TGTGCCAGCTCACAGGGTACGGGAAACACCATATATTTT. Translated, it gives CASSQGTGNTIYF.

The J gene is TRBJ2-2, the V gene TRBV19; D is possibly TRBD1 (6 bases). Germline lookup yields CDR1 LNHDA and CDR2 SQIVND (reference sequence). The CDR3 has 16 amino acids. Deletions cut 3 bases from V and 6 bases from J, with 17 bases between. CDR3 sequence reads: CASSMKGQHWAGELFF. For the CDR3, the DNA is TGTGCCAGTAGTATGAAGGGACAACACTGGGCCGGGGAGCTGTTTTTT.

V and J are TRBV19 and TRBJ1-3; possible D gene TRBD1, 5 bases. The CDR3 is 14 residues long. The germline gives CDR1 LNHDA, CDR2 SQIVND (reference sequence). Trimming took off 8 bases at V and 0 bases at J, with 11 bases between the two ends. CDR3 DNA: TGTGCCAGTCGGGACGGGAGCTCTGGAAACACCATATATTTT. Translation: CASRDGSSGNTIYF. Drawing the rest from reference TRBV19 and TRBJ1-3, the complete variable domain is DGGITQSPKYLFRKEGQNVTLSCEQNLNHDAMYWYRQDPGQGLRLIYYSQIVNDFQKGDIAEGYSVSREKKESFPLTVTSAQKNPTAFYLCASRDGSSGNTIYFGEGSWLTVV.

The chain carries TRBV5-1 and TRBJ1-1; TRBD1 matches 8 bases. The CDR3 loop spans 15 amino acids. Germline CDR1 is SGHRS and CDR2 is YFSETQ. Unmatched junction bases numbered 8, after V lost 1 base and J lost 6 bases. DNA for the CDR3: TGCGCCAGCAGCTTGAAGGGGGCAGGGGGCGCTGAAGCTTTCTTT. It codes for CASSLKGAGGAEAFF.

V is TRBV7-2 and J is TRBJ2-7, with 7 nucleotides matching TRBD1. Trimming took 5 bases from V and 7 from J; bases not matched to a gene: 14. Germline assignment: CDR1 SGHTA and CDR2 FQGNSA. The CDR3 covers 15 residues. The CDR3 nucleotides are TGTGCCAGCAGCCTACAGGGGAGCCCCTTCGGGGAGCAGTACTTC. Translation: CASSLQGSPFGEQYF.

The chain carries TRBV5-4 and TRBJ2-1; 8 bases are shared with TRBD2. This CDR3 spans 14 amino acids. Germline CDR1 and CDR2: SGHNT and YYREEE (reference sequence). J was trimmed by 7 bases and V by 4 bases; bases with no gene match: 7. The CDR3 DNA follows: TGTGCCAGCAGCACCGGGAGGGCGGGGAATGAGCAGTTCTTC. It yields the protein CASSTGRAGNEQFF.

The rearrangement uses TRBV28 and TRBJ2-2; the D gene is possibly TRBD2 (7 bases). The germline CDR1 and CDR2 sequences are MDHEN and SYDVKM. The CDR3 is 15 residues long. V lost 3 bases and J lost 4, with 12 bases in between. The CDR3 region has the DNA TGTGCCAGCAGTTTTGGGGGGGCAGGCACCGGGGAGCTGTTTTTT. Protein: CASSFGGAGTGELFF.

This chain links TRBV24-1 with TRBJ2-5, with 7 bases fitting TRBD1. Germline CDR1 KGHDR, CDR2 SFDVKD. The CDR3 is made up of 16 amino acids. The junction had 11 bases not matched to a gene; V was cut back by 5 bases and J by 3 bases. CDR3 sequence: CATSVVGDSVKETQYF. The CDR3 DNA reads as TGTGCCACCAGTGTCGTAGGGGACAGCGTTAAAGAGACCCAGTACTTC.

The table lists this clone with a count of one. The chain uses TRBV20-1 and TRBJ1-4, with a weak D call TRBD1 (5 bases). This CDR3 region has 11 residues. Trimming left V 5 bases short and J 10 bases short, with 11 bases between. CDR1 and CDR2 from the germline V gene are DFQATT and SNEGSKA (reference sequence). The CDR3 bases are TGCAGTGCTTCTGGGGGGGGAAAACTGTTTTTT. This codes for CSASGGGKLFF.

The chain joins TRBV21-1 to TRBJ2-7; the table's D call of TRBD1 was not tested on the DNA. TRBV21-1 is recorded as a pseudogene. The CDR3 is made up of 16 amino acids. Here the CDR3 DNA reads TGTGCCAGCAGCAAGTTCCCGGACAGGAAAACCTACGAGCAGTACTTC. This encodes CASSKFPDRKTYEQYF.

The chain has TRBV21-1 and TRBJ2-1; whether TRBD2, the table's D call, matches the DNA was not checked. TRBV21-1 is assigned pseudogene status. The CDR3 extends over 17 amino acids. This CDR3 is CASSKVSGVKGHNEQFF. The CDR3, as DNA: TGTGCCAGCAGCAAAGTTTCGGGGGTGAAGGGGCACAATGAGCAGTTCTTC.

The rearrangement uses TRBV6-2 or TRBV6-3 and TRBJ1-5, with TRBD1 matching 7 bases. The CDR3 has 15 residues. The junction had 3 bases not matched to a gene; V was cut back by 4 bases and J by 0 bases. From germline, CDR1 is MNHEY and CDR2 SVGEGT. The CDR3 reads CASSSGTVSNQPQHF. The CDR3 DNA reads TGTGCCAGCAGTTCCGGGACAGTTAGCAATCAGCCCCAGCATTTT.

The J gene is TRBJ2-3, the V gene TRBV4-1; weak D call: TRBD2 (7 bases). The CDR3 spans 18 residues. The germline CDR1 and CDR2 sequences are MGHRA and YSYEKL. V lost 1 base and J lost 0, with 17 bases in between. The CDR3 spells CASSQGSEAGASTDTQYF. Written as DNA, the CDR3 is TGCGCCAGCAGCCAAGGGAGTGAGGCGGGGGCTAGCACAGATACGCAGTATTTT.

V usage is TRBV29-1 and J usage is TRBJ1-4; D is unclear. The ends were cut back, 2 bases at V and 8 bases at J, with 12 bases in the middle. The germline gives CDR1 SQVTM, CDR2 ANQGSEA. The CDR3 has 13 amino acids. The CDR3 loop is CSVEPETREKLFF. The CDR3 bases are TGCAGCGTTGAACCGGAAACGCGGGAAAAACTGTTTTTT.

The V call is TRBV11-2, the J call TRBJ2-5, with D maybe TRBD1 (6 bases). CDR1 and CDR2 from the germline V gene are SGHAT and FQNNGV. Trimming stripped 4 bases from V and 3 bases from J, with 18 bases between. The CDR3 contains 16 residues. CDR3 in DNA: TGTGCCAGCAGCTCCATACCCTTCACAGGGAAAGAGACCCAGTACTTC. It encodes CASSSIPFTGKETQYF.

The rearrangement links TRBV28 to TRBJ1-2; 10 bases agree with TRBD1. The CDR3 has 18 residues. The germline gives CDR1 MDHEN, CDR2 SYDVKM. Trimming took 6 bases from V and 3 from J; bases not matched to a gene: 16. The CDR3 loop is CASRRSRQGADADYGYTF. The CDR3 DNA sequence: TGTGCCAGCAGGCGCTCCCGACAGGGGGCAGATGCGGACTATGGCTACACCTTC.

V and J are TRBV7-2 and TRBJ2-3; 7 bases fit TRBD2. The V gene end was trimmed by 4 bases and the J gene end by 2 bases; junction bases not matched to a gene: 6. This CDR3 has 15 residues. Germline V gene sequence: CDR1 SGHTA, CDR2 FQGNSA. CDR3 sequence: CASSSAGVITDTQYF. For the CDR3, the DNA is TGTGCCAGCAGCTCCGCGGGAGTGATCACAGATACGCAGTATTTT.

The chain combines TRBV5-1 with TRBJ2-3, with 9 bases matching TRBD2. CDR1 SGHRS and CDR2 YFSETQ come from the germline V gene. J gave up 6 bases and V 5 bases, and 7 bases lay outside the gene matches. The CDR3 has 14 residues. The CDR3 DNA sequence: TGCGCCAGCAGGGGCGGGGGGGGGCTTGATACGCAGTATTTT. This translates into CASRGGGGLDTQYF.